The subject of this entry is one TCR beta chain. Its antigen remains unknown. Within the sample, other DNA sequences also encode this same CDR3. These data belong to a study of cytomegalovirus exposure and HLA in healthy donors. Whole-study results and caveats: Despite most TCR sequences being rare, some public TCRs occurred in many donors. Later analysis identified a missense DCLRE1C variant that was linked to TCR beta V- and J-gene trimming. Presence/absence analyses treated sequencing depth as roughly uniform across donors. The authors later found most CMV-associated TCR beta chains appeared HLA-restricted.

Germline V lookup: CDR1 MNHNS, CDR2 SASEGT. V lost 0 bases and J lost 5, with 7 bases in between. This CDR3 contains 13 residues. The PCR used 60 Vbeta and 13 Jbeta primers. TCRdb's copy holds only in-frame clones and misses some; the assay was immunoSEQ multiplex PCR. This table has under 120,000 clones, approximately 70% appearing once. V usage is TRBV6-1 and J usage is TRBJ1-1; unclear D gene. Sequences were obtained from PBMCs. The TCR sequence derives from a man aged 40-55 years in good health and CMV-seropositive. CDR3 nucleotides: TGTGCCAGCAGTGAAGCCCGAGGGACTGAAGCTTTCTTT. It specifies CASSEARGTEAFF.